Presented here are 27 T cell receptor beta chains from one specimen sequenced in a study of blood T cell repertoires in COVID-19. Produced via immunoSEQ multiplex PCR; TCRdb's table is partial and in-frame only. Counted here are a few hundred thousand clones, less than 90% occurring once; the ten biggest clones make up roughly 4.5%. Material: peripheral blood. Receptors originate from a man in his 60s who had recovered from COVID-19.

This clone has only one observation. This chain joins TRBV15 and TRBJ1-1; D possibly corresponds to TRBD1 (5 bases). The germline V and J ends were trimmed by 1 base and 5 bases, with 14 bases remaining between them. In germline, CDR1 is LNHNV, CDR2 YYDKDF (reference sequence). The CDR3 contains 15 residues. CDR3 sequence (DNA): TGTGCCACCAGCAGAGGGGGGGTCCGGGGTACTGAAGCTTTCTTT. Its protein product is CATSRGGVRGTEAFF.

CDR3 amino acids: CASSQTGGTSQETQYF. CDR3 bases: TGTGCCAGCAGCCAAACGGGGGGGACTAGCCAAGAGACCCAGTACTTC. The chain couples TRBV4-2 to TRBJ2-5, with 8 positions matching TRBD2. Germline V gene lookup returns CDR1 LGHNA and CDR2 YNFKEQ. The CDR3 has 16 amino acids. V gave up 2 bases and J gave up 1 base; unmatched junction bases: 6.

The V gene is TRBV24-1, the J gene TRBJ2-5, with 7 bases lining up with TRBD1. Unmatched junction bases numbered 5, after V lost 12 bases and J lost 5 bases. Germline CDR1 KGHDR, CDR2 SFDVKD. The CDR3 runs to 11 residues. CDR3 sequence: CAETGKETQYF. CDR3 nucleotide sequence: TGTGCCGAGACAGGGAAGGAGACCCAGTACTTC.

This chain uses TRBV7-8 with TRBJ2-5; D uncertain. The CDR3 is 12 residues long. The V gene lost 5 bases and the J gene lost 5 bases, with 9 bases spanning the gap. Germline loops: CDR1 SGHVS, CDR2 FQNEAQ. The CDR3 DNA reads as TGTGCCAGCAGCAACCAGTTGGAGACCCAGTACTTC. Protein: CASSNQLETQYF.

This chain uses TRBV24-1 with TRBJ2-5, with TRBD2 matching over 12 bases. V lost 0 bases to trimming and J lost 5 bases; unmatched junction nucleotides: 3. The CDR3 extends over 16 amino acids. CDR1 and CDR2 from the germline V gene are KGHDR and SFDVKD. This chain's CDR3 is CATSDLGLAGGETQYF. CDR3 nucleotide sequence: TGTGCCACCAGTGATTTGGGGCTAGCGGGGGGGGAGACCCAGTACTTC.

The chain is built from TRBV5-4 and TRBJ2-2; tentative D call: TRBD1 (6 bases). This CDR3 spans 16 amino acids. V dropped 1 base and J dropped 3 bases, with 13 bases sitting between them. Germline V CDR1 and CDR2: SGHNT, YYREEE (reference sequence). The DNA for the CDR3 is TGTGCCAGCAGCTTGCAGAGGGGGTGGGACACCGGGGAGCTGTTTTTT. This translates into CASSLQRGWDTGELFF.

The J gene is TRBJ2-3, the V gene TRBV10-2, with 10 bases aligning to TRBD2. Trimming cost V 6 bases and J 4 bases; bases outside gene matches: 4. The CDR3 loop spans 14 amino acids. The germline gives CDR1 WSHSY, CDR2 SAAADI. This chain's CDR3 is CASRSGRAPDTQYF. Written as DNA, the CDR3 is TGCGCCAGCAGGAGCGGGAGGGCCCCAGATACGCAGTATTTT.

CDR3 in amino acids: CASNSGISEAFF. Written as DNA, the CDR3 is TGTGCCAGCAATTCAGGGATTTCGGAAGCTTTCTTT. The genes are TRBV2 and TRBJ1-1, with a possible D match to TRBD1 (5 bases). Germline V CDR1 and CDR2: SNHLY, FYNNEI. This CDR3 is built from 12 residues. V dropped 7 bases and J dropped 8 bases, with 14 bases sitting between them.

The CDR3 sequence: CASSPPGGLPQHF. The CDR3 DNA reads as TGTGCCAGCTCGCCCCCGGGGGGACTGCCCCAGCATTTT. V is TRBV18 and J is TRBJ1-5; tentative D call: TRBD1 (5 bases). The CDR3 spans 13 residues. CDR1 KGHSH and CDR2 LQKENI come from the germline V gene. V dropped 6 bases and J dropped 9 bases, with 15 bases sitting between them.

This chain links TRBV19 with TRBJ1-2; D is perhaps TRBD1 (6 bases). Germline CDR1 and CDR2: LNHDA and SQIVND (reference sequence). The CDR3 spans 14 residues. Trimming cost V 0 bases and J 8 bases, with 13 bases left between them. For the CDR3, the DNA is TGTGCCAGTAGTATAGAGGGGGCGCCTAGCGGCTACACCTTC. As protein: CASSIEGAPSGYTF.

This chain links TRBV5-1 with TRBJ1-2; 9 nucleotides line up with TRBD1. Per germline, CDR1 SGHRS and CDR2 YFSETQ. The CDR3 has 15 residues. J lost 4 bases, V lost 4 bases, and 8 bases had no gene match. CDR3 DNA sequence: TGCGCCAGCAGCGAGCAACAGGGGGCGGGCTATGGCTACACCTTC. It encodes CASSEQQGAGYGYTF. The full variable domain, in which reference TRBV5-1 and TRBJ1-2 provide the parts outside the CDR3, is KAGVTQTPRYLIKTRGQQVTLSCSPISGHRSVSWYQQTPGQGLQFLFEYFSETQRNKGNFPGRFSGRQFSNSRSEMNVSTLELGDSALYLCASSEQQGAGYGYTFGSGTRLTVV.

DNA for the CDR3: TGTGCCAGCAGCTTAGGCCACCTCCATACTTCTATGGGCTACACCTTC. Protein: CASSLGHLHTSMGYTF. The V and J genes are TRBV7-2 and TRBJ1-2; no reliable D call. Trimming removed 1 base at V and 8 bases at J, with 20 bases between. Germline V lookup: CDR1 SGHTA, CDR2 FQGNSA. CDR3 length: 16 residues.

The gene calls are TRBV7-7 and TRBJ2-2; D remains unclear. The germline V and J ends were trimmed by 3 bases and 6 bases, with 8 bases remaining between them. The CDR3 is 13 amino acids. The germline CDR1 and CDR2 sequences are SSHAT and FNYEAQ (reference sequence). CDR3 sequence reads: CASSFSTSGELFF. CDR3 sequence (DNA): TGTGCCAGCAGCTTTTCTACGTCCGGGGAGCTGTTTTTT.

This chain connects TRBV27 to TRBJ1-2; D call uncertain. This CDR3 contains 13 residues. The germline CDR1 and CDR2 sequences are MNHEY and SMNVEV (reference sequence). With 4 bases removed from V and 3 bases from J, the gap between germline ends came to 9 bases. The CDR3 DNA reads TGTGCCAGCAGTTGGAGTATCGACTATGGCTACACCTTC. It is translated as CASSWSIDYGYTF.

The J gene is TRBJ1-5, the V gene TRBV14; possible D gene TRBD1, 5 bases. The CDR3 length is 17 residues. V dropped 3 bases and J dropped 5 bases, with 20 bases sitting between them. CDR1 and CDR2 (germline): SGHDN, FVKESK. The CDR3 loop is CASSQDDTNGGDQPQHF. The CDR3 DNA follows: TGTGCCAGCAGCCAGGACGACACTAACGGGGGGGATCAGCCCCAGCATTTT.

This chain uses TRBV6-5 with TRBJ2-7; 8 nucleotides match TRBD2. CDR3 length equals 15 residues. In germline, CDR1 is MNHEY, CDR2 SVGAGI. V was pared by 5 bases and J by 3 bases, with 9 bases of the junction left unmatched. CDR3 in amino acids: CASSPTSGGGYEQYF. In DNA, the CDR3 is TGTGCCAGCAGTCCAACTAGCGGAGGGGGCTACGAGCAGTACTTC.

CDR3 residues: CASSSGQLMNTEAFF. CDR3 bases: TGTGCCAGTAGTTCGGGACAGCTTATGAACACTGAAGCTTTCTTT. This chain links TRBV19 with TRBJ1-1, with 7 positions matching TRBD1. Trimming cost V 5 bases and J 0 bases; bases outside gene matches: 6. Germline values: CDR1 LNHDA, CDR2 SQIVND (reference sequence). The CDR3 has 15 residues.

This chain links TRBV29-1 with TRBJ2-3; D gene unclear. Germline V CDR1 and CDR2: SQVTM, ANQGSEA. This CDR3 has 12 residues. Deletions cut 4 bases from V and 8 bases from J, with 13 bases between. CDR3 loop: CSVGTWLGTQYF. The CDR3, as DNA: TGCAGCGTTGGTACGTGGCTAGGTACGCAGTATTTT.

The chain is built from TRBV29-1 and TRBJ1-4, with 11 bases lining up with TRBD1. Germline lookup yields CDR1 SQVTM and CDR2 ANQGSEA. The V segment lost 7 bases and the J segment 3 bases; nucleotides outside the gene matches: 10. CDR3 size: 16 residues. The chain's CDR3 is CSATGQGAGANEKLFF. CDR3 coding DNA: TGCAGCGCCACTGGACAGGGGGCAGGAGCTAATGAAAAACTGTTTTTT.

This clone was observed many times. V gene TRBV5-1 combines with J gene TRBJ1-2; no firm D call. CDR1 SGHRS and CDR2 YFSETQ come from the germline V gene. This CDR3 contains 12 residues. Trimming pared 4 bases from V and 4 bases from J, leaving 8 bases between. DNA of the CDR3: TGCGCCAGCAGCGCTGACACCTATGGCTACACCTTC. Encoded protein: CASSADTYGYTF. The variable domain in full, with the rest retrieved from reference TRBV5-1 and TRBJ1-2, is KAGVTQTPRYLIKTRGQQVTLSCSPISGHRSVSWYQQTPGQGLQFLFEYFSETQRNKGNFPGRFSGRQFSNSRSEMNVSTLELGDSALYLCASSADTYGYTFGSGTRLTVV.

With regard to this clone: Other DNA sequences in this sample translate to the same CDR3. V usage is TRBV11-2 and J usage is TRBJ2-1; 8 bases agree with TRBD2. This CDR3 spans 15 amino acids. The trim removed 5 bases at V and 1 base at J, leaving 4 bases unmatched. CDR1 SGHAT and CDR2 FQNNGV come from the germline V gene. The chain's CDR3 is CASSLTSGSYNEQFF. DNA of the CDR3: TGTGCCAGCAGCCTCACTAGCGGATCCTACAATGAGCAGTTCTTC.

The rearrangement uses TRBV5-1 and TRBJ2-3; 11 nucleotides agree with TRBD2. This CDR3 comprises 16 residues. The V gene end was trimmed by 0 bases and the J gene end by 0 bases; junction bases not matched to a gene: 0. Per germline, CDR1 SGHRS and CDR2 YFSETQ. CDR3 bases: TGCGCCAGCAGCTTGGGGACTAGCGGGAGCACAGATACGCAGTATTTT. Amino acid sequence: CASSLGTSGSTDTQYF.

The rearrangement joins TRBV2 to TRBJ1-4, with 10 bases matching TRBD1. Trimming removed 4 bases from V and 15 bases from J; junction bases left unmatched: 26. Per the germline V gene, CDR1 is SNHLY and CDR2 is FYNNEI. The CDR3 consists of 19 residues. CDR3 sequence: CASSARTGGFGLMSLLVFF. The CDR3 nucleotides are TGTGCCAGCAGTGCCAGGACAGGGGGATTCGGCTTAATGAGTCTTTTGGTGTTTTTT. Drawing the rest from reference TRBV2 and TRBJ1-4, the complete variable domain is EPEVTQTPSHQVTQMGQEVILRCVPISNHLYFYWYRQILGQKVEFLVSFYNNEISEKSEIFDDQFSVERPDGSNFTLKIRSTKLEDSAMYFCASSARTGGFGLMSLLVFFGSGTQLSVL.

This sequence joins TRBV3-1 (or the pseudogene TRBV3-2) and TRBJ2-7; D remains ambiguous. V was pared by 4 bases and J by 2 bases, with 12 bases between. Per the germline V gene, CDR1 is LGHDT and CDR2 is YNNKEL (reference sequence). The CDR3 totals 14 residues. The CDR3 nucleotides are TGTGCCAGCAGCCTATCTTCCACTCCCTACGAGCAGTACTTC. Translated, it gives CASSLSSTPYEQYF.

The J gene is TRBJ1-1, the V gene TRBV5-6, with 8 bases fitting TRBD1. The V and J ends lost 0 bases and 5 bases, in that order; junction bases with no gene match: 6. CDR1 SGHDT and CDR2 YYEEEE come from the germline V gene. CDR3 length: 15 residues. CDR3 residues: CASSLGQGAWTEAFF. CDR3 nucleotides: TGTGCCAGCAGCTTGGGCCAGGGGGCCTGGACTGAAGCTTTCTTT.

The CDR3 nucleotides are TGTGCCAGCAGCTTTGGCCAGGGACAGGAGACCCAGTACTTC. This codes for CASSFGQGQETQYF. V gene TRBV7-2 combines with J gene TRBJ2-5; TRBD1 matches at 7 bases. J was trimmed by 5 bases and V by 3 bases; bases with no gene match: 6. The CDR3 has 14 residues. Germline V CDR1 and CDR2: SGHTA, FQGNSA.

V is TRBV5-1 and J is TRBJ2-5; TRBD2 is a possible D gene (7 bases). V was cut by 4 bases and J by 2 bases, with 18 bases left in between. Germline V gene data show CDR1 as SGHRS and CDR2 as YFSETQ. CDR3 length: 16 residues. The CDR3 loop is CASSTSGGGGQETQYF. CDR3 bases: TGCGCCAGCAGCACCTCAGGAGGGGGGGGACAAGAGACCCAGTACTTC.